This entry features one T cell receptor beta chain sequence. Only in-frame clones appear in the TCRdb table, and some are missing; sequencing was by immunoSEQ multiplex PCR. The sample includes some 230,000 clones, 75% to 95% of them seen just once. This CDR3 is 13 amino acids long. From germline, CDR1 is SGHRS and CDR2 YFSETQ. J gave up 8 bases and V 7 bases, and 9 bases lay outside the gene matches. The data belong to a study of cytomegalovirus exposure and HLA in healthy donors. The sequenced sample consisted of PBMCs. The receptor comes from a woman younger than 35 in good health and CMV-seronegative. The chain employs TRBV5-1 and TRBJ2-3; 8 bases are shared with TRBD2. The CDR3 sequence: CASRPGGGGTQYF. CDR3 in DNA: TGCGCCAGCCGCCCCGGGGGGGGAGGTACGCAGTATTTT.